This entry describes one T cell receptor (beta chain). The method was immunoSEQ multiplex PCR; TCRdb's version includes in-frame clones alone and lacks a portion of them. This table has 550,000 to 700,000 clones, about 80% appearing once. The record originates from a study of shared clonotypes between healthy human individuals. The sample comprised memory CD4+ T cells sorted from blood. Subset here: CD45RA-negative fraction. This receptor was obtained from a woman in her 30s in good health.

The CDR3 nucleotides read TGCGCCAGCAGCCGGGACAGGGAAGAGCAGTACTTC. Protein sequence: CASSRDREEQYF. The chain combines TRBV5-1 with TRBJ2-7; 9 nucleotides agree with TRBD1. This CDR3 has 12 amino acids. The V gene's germline CDR1 is SGHRS and CDR2 YFSETQ. Germline trimming cut 4 bases from V and 7 bases from J; bases unmatched to any gene: 3.